The rows below give T cell receptor beta chains drawn from one sample of a study of cytomegalovirus exposure and HLA in healthy donors. This table comes from immunoSEQ multiplex PCR, and its TCRdb copy is limited to in-frame clones, with some not included. The data show 100,000 to 150,000 clones, and the top ten clones hold roughly 1.7%. Sequencing was performed on PBMCs. These receptors were obtained from a young man in good health and CMV-seronegative. Both conserved end residues are part of each CDR3. The D gene is left open where the match is weak.

length	D	V	J	CDR3	DNA
14	TRBD1	TRBV10-3	TRBJ1-3	CAISEQGDGNTIYF	TGTGCCATCAGCGAACAGGGGGATGGAAACACCATATATTTT
15	NA	TRBV28	TRBJ1-5	CASSSGDYSNQPQHF	TGTGCCAGCAGTTCAGGGGACTATAGCAATCAGCCCCAGCATTTT
16	TRBD1	TRBV13	TRBJ2-7	CASSPAPQGATCEQYF	TGTGCCAGCAGCCCCGCGCCACAGGGGGCCACCTGCGAGCAGTACTTC
17	NA	TRBV21-1	TRBJ2-1	CASSTASGGLSYNEQFF	TGTGCCAGCAGCACGGCTAGCGGGGGGCTCTCCTACAATGAGCAGTTCTTC
14	NA	TRBV9	TRBJ1-5	CASSVSTDNQPQHF	TGTGCCAGCAGCGTGTCGACAGACAATCAGCCCCAGCATTTT
11	NA	TRBV29-1	TRBJ1-2	CSVYRTAGYTF	TGCAGCGTTTACAGGACGGCTGGCTACACCTTC
12	NA	TRBV28	TRBJ1-4	CALSGPHEKLFF	TGTGCCCTCTCCGGTCCGCATGAAAAACTGTTTTTT
14	NA	TRBV6-5	TRBJ2-7	CASSYTASSYEQYF	TGTGCCAGCAGTTACACAGCCAGCTCCTACGAGCAGTACTTC
17	TRBD2	TRBV28	TRBJ2-1	CASSPFGLADVYNEQFF	TGTGCCAGCAGTCCGTTTGGGCTAGCGGATGTCTACAATGAGCAGTTCTTC
14	TRBD1	TRBV28	TRBJ1-2	CASSLLGGVDGYTF	TGTGCCAGCAGTTTATTAGGGGGCGTTGATGGCTACACCTTC
14	NA	TRBV6-5	TRBJ1-1	CASSDRLENTEAFF	TGTGCCAGCAGTGACAGGTTGGAGAACACTGAAGCTTTCTTT
16	NA	TRBV7-8	TRBJ2-4	CASSLGVKRAKNIQYF	TGTGCCAGCAGCTTAGGCGTGAAGCGGGCCAAAAACATTCAGTACTTC
15	NA	TRBV4-2	TRBJ2-7	CASSQEFLAEHEQYF	TGTGCCAGCAGCCAAGAGTTTTTAGCCGAACACGAGCAGTACTTC
14	TRBD1	TRBV5-4	TRBJ2-3	CASSWTGSTDTQYF	TGTGCCAGCAGCTGGACAGGGAGCACAGATACGCAGTATTTT
13	NA	TRBV6-1	TRBJ1-6	CASWTALNSPLHF	TGTGCCAGCTGGACAGCCCTTAATTCACCCCTCCACTTT
18	TRBD2	TRBV11-3	TRBJ2-2	CASSPEPPLAGSTGELFF	TGTGCCAGCAGCCCAGAACCCCCACTAGCGGGAAGCACCGGGGAGCTGTTTTTT
14	TRBD1	TRBV30	TRBJ2-1	CACTGGFGLNEQFF	TGTGCCTGTACAGGGGGCTTCGGCCTCAATGAGCAGTTCTTC
17	NA	TRBV4-3	TRBJ1-2	CASSQDDLGSPNYGYTF	TGCGCCAGCAGCCAAGACGATCTTGGCAGTCCTAACTATGGCTACACCTTC
15	TRBD1	TRBV2	TRBJ2-7	CASSDTSETGTEQYF	TGTGCCAGCAGTGATACTTCCGAGACAGGGACCGAGCAGTACTTC